The 25 T cell receptor beta chains below all came from one sample that was sequenced in a study of shared clonotypes between healthy human individuals. Method: immunoSEQ multiplex PCR; TCRdb's copy keeps in-frame clones and lacks some. The data contain roughly 500,000 clones, about 82% of them singletons. Material: PBMCs. These receptors came from a woman between 35 and 50 years old in good health. Some clones in this sample may be carry-over from other donors' samples.

V gene TRBV10-3 combines with J gene TRBJ2-3; 8 bases are a match to TRBD2. The CDR3 has 14 amino acids. The germline CDR1 and CDR2 sequences are ENHRY and SYGVKD. V shed 3 bases, J shed 6 bases, and the junction held 5 bases outside the gene matches. CDR3 DNA sequence: TGTGCCATCAGTGAAGGGCGGGAGGTCGATACGCAGTATTTT. This sequence encodes CAISEGREVDTQYF.

The gene calls are TRBV4-1 and TRBJ2-2; D possibly corresponds to TRBD1 (6 bases). Looked up from germline, CDR1 is MGHRA and CDR2 is YSYEKL. This CDR3 region has 16 residues. Trimming cost V 4 bases and J 1 base, with 13 bases left between them. The CDR3 DNA is TGCGCCAGCAGCCCTTTACAACAGGGGAACACCGGGGAGCTGTTTTTT. Encoded protein: CASSPLQQGNTGELFF.

CDR3 sequence (DNA): TGTGCCAGCAGCTTAGATCAAGGACTAGTGGCTATCTCCTACGAGCAGTACTTC. Its translation: CASSLDQGLVAISYEQYF. V and J are TRBV11-2 and TRBJ2-7; 7 bases line up with TRBD2. CDR3 length: 18 amino acids. The V segment lost 0 bases and the J segment 0 bases; nucleotides outside the gene matches: 11. Germline-derived CDR1 and CDR2 are SGHAT and FQNNGV.

The sample holds many counts of this clone. The chain employs TRBV4-1 and TRBJ2-5; 8 bases are shared with TRBD1. CDR1 is MGHRA, CDR2 YSYEKL, per germline. The CDR3 runs 16 residues. V lost 0 bases, J lost 5 bases, and 8 bases stayed unmatched. DNA of the CDR3: TGCGCCAGCAGCCAAGAAGCCGGGACAGGCGGTGAGACCCAGTACTTC. Translated, it gives CASSQEAGTGGETQYF.

The chain is built from TRBV27 and TRBJ1-1; D possibly corresponds to TRBD1 (5 bases). Germline CDR1 reads MNHEY; CDR2 reads SMNVEV (reference sequence). This CDR3 comprises 14 residues. V lost 4 bases and J lost 1, with 10 bases in between. The CDR3 loop is CASSSGRTNTEAFF. The CDR3 nucleotides read TGTGCCAGCAGTTCGGGACGGACGAACACTGAAGCTTTCTTT.

The gene calls are TRBV28 and TRBJ1-5, with no clear D. Trimming shortened V by 6 bases and J by 9 bases, and 15 bases separated the two germline ends. The CDR3 length is 13 residues. The germline gives CDR1 MDHEN, CDR2 SYDVKM. CDR3 protein: CASRSDWVGPQHF. The CDR3 DNA reads TGTGCCAGCAGATCCGACTGGGTTGGGCCCCAGCATTTT.

In regard to this clone: A much larger clone differs from this one at a single base, so this may be a read error. The sample has other DNA sequences that encode this CDR3 too. This chain connects TRBV29-1 to TRBJ2-7, with no clear D. Germline-derived CDR1 and CDR2 are SQVTM and ANQGSEA. This CDR3 region has 12 residues. V was shortened by 4 bases and J by 0 bases, with 7 bases between the two germline ends. As DNA, the CDR3 is TGCAGCGTTGCAGGCAGCTCCTACGAGCAGTACTTC. Protein sequence: CSVAGSSYEQYF.

This clone was counted a single time. The rearrangement joins TRBV6-6 to TRBJ2-5; the D gene could be TRBD1 or TRBD2 (5 bases each). Trimming stripped 6 bases from V and 2 bases from J, with 13 bases between. This CDR3 comprises 14 residues. Germline CDR1 reads MNHNY; CDR2 reads SVGAGI (reference sequence). CDR3 nucleotides: TGTGCCAGCAGACCCCCGGGACCACAAGAGACCCAGTACTTC. It is translated as CASRPPGPQETQYF.

The count of this clone is one. The chain links TRBV7-9 to TRBJ1-4; D is undetermined. V lost 3 bases, J lost 4 bases, and 9 bases lay in between. This CDR3 is built from 14 residues. CDR1 and CDR2 from the germline V gene are SEHNR and FQNEAQ (reference sequence). DNA for the CDR3: TGTGCCAGCAGCTTGAACGGCATTAATGAAAAACTGTTTTTT. It specifies CASSLNGINEKLFF. The whole variable domain, filled in from reference TRBV7-9 and TRBJ1-4, reads DTGVSQNPRHKITKRGQNVTFRCDPISEHNRLYWYRQTLGQGPEFLTYFQNEAQLEKSRLLSDRFSAERPKGSFSTLEIQRTEQGDSAMYLCASSLNGINEKLFFGSGTQLSVL.

V and J are TRBV15 and TRBJ2-1, with a possible D match to TRBD2 (6 bases). This CDR3 has 14 residues. Germline V CDR1 and CDR2: LNHNV, YYDKDF (reference sequence). V was clipped by 0 bases and J by 8 bases, with 11 bases between them. The CDR3 is CATSREVGEDEQFF. Written as DNA, the CDR3 is TGTGCCACCAGCAGAGAAGTTGGGGAGGATGAGCAGTTCTTC.

The chain uses TRBV27 and TRBJ1-1, with a possible D match to TRBD1 (5 bases). V lost 4 bases and J lost 5, with 14 bases in between. Germline lookup yields CDR1 MNHEY and CDR2 SMNVEV (reference sequence). The CDR3 runs to 14 residues. CDR3 DNA: TGTGCCAGCAGTTGGGCAGGGAGTTATACTGAAGCTTTCTTT. It specifies CASSWAGSYTEAFF.

The rearrangement uses TRBV5-1 and TRBJ2-7; 11 bases agree with TRBD1. V gave up 4 bases and J gave up 2 bases; unmatched junction bases: 5. Germline V gene sequence: CDR1 SGHRS, CDR2 YFSETQ. The CDR3 runs 15 residues. CDR3 sequence: CASSPRTGGPYEQYF. In nucleotides, the CDR3 is TGCGCCAGCAGCCCCCGGACAGGGGGCCCCTACGAGCAGTACTTC.

The V gene is TRBV10-3, the J gene TRBJ1-1; D not resolved. Germline loops: CDR1 ENHRY, CDR2 SYGVKD. V lost 4 bases, J lost 4 bases, and 13 bases lay in between. This CDR3 has 14 amino acids. CDR3 sequence reads: CAISGTLGTTEAFF. Written as DNA, the CDR3 is TGTGCCATCAGTGGAACCCTGGGAACCACTGAAGCTTTCTTT.

The rearrangement joins TRBV9 to TRBJ2-3; TRBD2 aligns across 11 bases. The V gene end was trimmed by 4 bases and the J gene end by 8 bases; junction bases not matched to a gene: 12. CDR3 size: 16 residues. Germline lookup yields CDR1 SGDLS and CDR2 YYNGEE. The CDR3 loop is CASSQGTSGQWGTQYF. DNA for the CDR3: TGTGCCAGCAGCCAGGGGACTAGCGGCCAGTGGGGTACGCAGTATTTT.

The chain recombines TRBV9 with TRBJ2-2; tentatively, D is TRBD1 (5 bases). The CDR3 sequence is 15 residues long. The germline V gene has CDR1 SGDLS and CDR2 YYNGEE. V lost 3 bases and J lost 4, with 13 bases in between. CDR3 sequence (DNA): TGTGCCAGCAGCGCCAGACCAGGGTCCACCGGGGAGCTGTTTTTT. Its translation is CASSARPGSTGELFF.

The rearrangement uses TRBV5-8 and TRBJ1-2; no definite D call. CDR3 size: 13 residues. Germline-derived CDR1 and CDR2 are SGHTS and YDEGEE. V was shortened by 4 bases and J by 5 bases, with 12 bases between the two germline ends. CDR3 in DNA: TGTGCCAGCAGCCCCCGAGGCGGGTATGGCTACACCTTC. Translating it yields CASSPRGGYGYTF.

CDR3 loop: CASSLAGGPTRYEQYF. The CDR3 nucleotides are TGTGCCAGCAGCTTAGCGGGAGGGCCCACTAGATACGAGCAGTACTTC. This chain links TRBV11-2 with TRBJ2-7; 8 nucleotides line up with TRBD2. Germline V CDR1 and CDR2: SGHAT, FQNNGV. The CDR3 length is 16 residues. With V trimmed by 1 base and J by 4 bases, 9 bases remained unmatched.

A note on this clone: This likely reflects a read error, since a far larger clone is one base away. At the DNA level, this CDR3 is encoded by other sequences in the same sample as well. The chain is built from TRBV5-6 and TRBJ1-2; D may be TRBD1 (5 bases). There are 16 residues in the CDR3. V was cut by 4 bases and J by 2 bases, with 18 bases left in between. Germline lookup yields CDR1 SGHDT and CDR2 YYEEEE. The CDR3 region is CASSDLGQGLNYGYTF. DNA of the CDR3: TGTGCCAGCAGCGATTTGGGGCAGGGATTGAACTATGGCTACACCTTC.

J is TRBJ2-2 and V is TRBV30; D perhaps matches TRBD2 (6 bases). Germline CDR1 and CDR2: GTSNPN and SVGIG (reference sequence). The CDR3 contains 17 residues. V shed 6 bases and J shed 0 bases, with 20 bases lying between them. This chain's CDR3 is CACPRAGIPTNTGELFF. As DNA, the CDR3 is TGTGCCTGTCCGAGGGCGGGGATACCTACGAACACCGGGGAGCTGTTTTTT.

This clone was counted a few times. The V call is TRBV11-2, the J call TRBJ2-5; 9 bases map to TRBD1. With 5 bases clipped from V and 6 bases from J, the junction kept 4 bases outside the gene matches. Looked up from germline, CDR1 is SGHAT and CDR2 is FQNNGV. This CDR3 is 13 amino acids long. CDR3: CASSAGQGKTQYF. Here the CDR3 DNA reads TGTGCCAGCAGCGCCGGACAGGGGAAGACCCAGTACTTC.

The J gene is TRBJ1-4, the V gene TRBV27; TRBD1 might be the D (5 bases). Germline V CDR1 and CDR2: MNHEY, SMNVEV (reference sequence). The CDR3 runs to 11 residues. V lost 5 bases and J lost 10, with 8 bases in between. The CDR3 DNA is TGTGCCAGCAGTAATACAGGAAAACTGTTTTTT. Translation gives CASSNTGKLFF.

The chain joins TRBV19 to TRBJ1-5; no clear D. V was cut by 6 bases and J by 0 bases, with 9 bases left in between. The CDR3 is 14 residues long. From germline, CDR1 is LNHDA and CDR2 SQIVND (reference sequence). The CDR3 region is CASRSIASNQPQHF. The CDR3 DNA sequence: TGTGCCAGTAGATCAATTGCTAGCAATCAGCCCCAGCATTTT.

This rearrangement joins TRBV7-2 to TRBJ2-7; possible D gene TRBD2, 6 bases. Germline V lookup: CDR1 SGHTA, CDR2 FQGNSA. V was clipped by 5 bases and J by 0 bases, with 14 bases between them. The CDR3 totals 15 residues. The CDR3: CASSPGTLSSYEQYF. The CDR3 DNA reads TGTGCCAGCAGCCCCGGGACTCTCAGCTCCTACGAGCAGTACTTC.

The rearrangement uses TRBV6-1 and TRBJ2-1, with 9 bases identical to TRBD2. Germline lookup yields CDR1 MNHNS and CDR2 SASEGT. This CDR3 comprises 16 residues. Trimming took 1 base from V and 1 from J; bases not matched to a gene: 2. CDR3 nucleotides: TGTGCCAGCAGTGAAGTGGCGGGAGGGTCCTACAATGAGCAGTTCTTC. Translated, it gives CASSEVAGGSYNEQFF.

This clone showed up just a few times. The chain uses TRBV5-1 and TRBJ2-5, with 12 bases fitting TRBD2. This CDR3 comprises 16 residues. Germline V gives CDR1 SGHRS, CDR2 YFSETQ. Trimming removed 7 bases from V and 5 bases from J; junction bases left unmatched: 12. As DNA, the CDR3 is TGCGCCAGCCGTAGGACTAGCGGGACCGGGGGGGAGACCCAGTACTTC. This translates into CASRRTSGTGGETQYF.